This TCR beta chain was captured by sequencing in a study of identical twins. Overall study findings and caveats: Cord blood beta clonotypes present at high abundance carried fewer insertions; no such pattern appeared in memory repertoires. Analyses of zero insertions could be partly confounded by invariant MAIT and iNKT cells. Models underestimated out-of-frame TCR alpha sharing in monozygotic twins.

TCRdb redid the calling of the 5' RACE reads with MiXCR, one entry per CDR3 protein. The sample has hundreds of thousands of distinct CDR3 sequences, about 7.3% seen once. V was pared by 0 bases and J by 0 bases, with 3 bases between. Germline loops: CDR1 MNHEY, CDR2 SVGAGI. The CDR3 has 14 amino acids. Concerning this clonotype: Its antigen is not known.

This sample also appeared in a second study, on yellow fever vaccine responses in identical twins. That source adds: Reportedly, the response of twins' T cells to the vaccine seemed partly convergent, partly personalized.

The gene calls are TRBV6-5 and TRBJ1-5; D is uncertain. The material sequenced was memory (CD45RO+) T cells sorted from blood. The clonotype originates from a woman between 18 and 30 years old in good health. The CDR3 region has the DNA TGTGCCAGCAGTTACTCGGGTAGCAATCAGCCCCAGCATTTT. It is translated as CASSYSGSNQPQHF.